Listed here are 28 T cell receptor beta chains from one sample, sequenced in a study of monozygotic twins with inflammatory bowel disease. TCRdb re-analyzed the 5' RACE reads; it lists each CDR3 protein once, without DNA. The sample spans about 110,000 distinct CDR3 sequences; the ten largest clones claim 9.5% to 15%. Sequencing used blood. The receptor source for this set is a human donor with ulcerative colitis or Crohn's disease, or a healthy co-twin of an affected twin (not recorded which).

This CDR3 reads CASSYGTATYEQYF. This chain uses TRBV6-6 with TRBJ2-7; TCRdb selects TRBD1, and the lack of DNA leaves this call unchecked. Germline V gene lookup returns CDR1 MNHNY and CDR2 SVGAGI (reference sequence). There are 14 residues in the CDR3.

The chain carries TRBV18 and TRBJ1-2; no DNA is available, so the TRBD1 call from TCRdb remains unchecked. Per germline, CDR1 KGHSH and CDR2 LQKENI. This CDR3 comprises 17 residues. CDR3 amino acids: CASSPAVGDRQNYGYTF.

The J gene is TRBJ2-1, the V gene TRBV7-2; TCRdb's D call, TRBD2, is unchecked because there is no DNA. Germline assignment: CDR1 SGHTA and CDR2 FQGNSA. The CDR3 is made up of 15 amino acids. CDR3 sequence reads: CASSPTWGGGNEQFF.

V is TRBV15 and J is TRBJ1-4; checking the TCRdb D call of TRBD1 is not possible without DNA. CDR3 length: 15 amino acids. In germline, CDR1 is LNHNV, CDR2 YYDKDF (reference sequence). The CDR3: CATSRGPGRNEKLFF.

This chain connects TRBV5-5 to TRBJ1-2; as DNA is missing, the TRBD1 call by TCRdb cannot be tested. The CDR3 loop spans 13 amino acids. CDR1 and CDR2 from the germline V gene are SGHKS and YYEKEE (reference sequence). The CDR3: CASSGSGDYGYTF. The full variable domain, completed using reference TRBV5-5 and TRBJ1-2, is DAGVTQSPTHLIKTRGQQVTLRCSPISGHKSVSWYQQVLGQGPQFIFQYYEKEERGRGNFPDRFSARQFPNYSSELNVNALLLGDSALYLCASSGSGDYGYTFGSGTRLTVV.

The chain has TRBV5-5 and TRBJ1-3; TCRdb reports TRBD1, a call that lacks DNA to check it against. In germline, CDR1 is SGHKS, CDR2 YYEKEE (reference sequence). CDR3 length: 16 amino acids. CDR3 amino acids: CASSRQGNLVGNTIYF. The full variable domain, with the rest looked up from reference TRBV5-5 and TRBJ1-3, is DAGVTQSPTHLIKTRGQQVTLRCSPISGHKSVSWYQQVLGQGPQFIFQYYEKEERGRGNFPDRFSARQFPNYSSELNVNALLLGDSALYLCASSRQGNLVGNTIYFGEGSWLTVV.

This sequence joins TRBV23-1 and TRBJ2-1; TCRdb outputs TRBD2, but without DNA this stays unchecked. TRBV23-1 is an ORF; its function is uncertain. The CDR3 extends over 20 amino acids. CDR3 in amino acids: CASSQSGRDSDKSSYNEQFF.

CDR3 region: CASRRGTRTDTQYF. The chain employs TRBV2 and TRBJ2-3; the TCRdb D gene call, TRBD1, has no DNA to confirm it. Germline V gene sequence: CDR1 SNHLY, CDR2 FYNNEI. This CDR3 comprises 14 residues.

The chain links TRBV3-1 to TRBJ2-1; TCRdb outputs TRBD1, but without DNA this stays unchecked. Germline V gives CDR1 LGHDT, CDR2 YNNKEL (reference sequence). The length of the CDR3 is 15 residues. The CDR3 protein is CASSQDPVSYNEQFF.

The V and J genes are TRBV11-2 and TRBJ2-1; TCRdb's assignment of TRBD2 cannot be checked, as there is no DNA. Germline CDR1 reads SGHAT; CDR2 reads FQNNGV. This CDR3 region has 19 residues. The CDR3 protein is CASSSPIYTSGRVGREQFF. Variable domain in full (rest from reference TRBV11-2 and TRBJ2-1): EAGVAQSPRYKIIEKRQSVAFWCNPISGHATLYWYQQILGQGPKLLIQFQNNGVVDDSQLPKDRFSAERLKGVDSTLKIQPAKLEDSAVYLCASSSPIYTSGRVGREQFFGPGTRLTVL.

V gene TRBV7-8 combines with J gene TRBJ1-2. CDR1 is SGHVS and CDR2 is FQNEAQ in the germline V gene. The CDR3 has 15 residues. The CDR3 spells CASSLDAGSWPGYTF.

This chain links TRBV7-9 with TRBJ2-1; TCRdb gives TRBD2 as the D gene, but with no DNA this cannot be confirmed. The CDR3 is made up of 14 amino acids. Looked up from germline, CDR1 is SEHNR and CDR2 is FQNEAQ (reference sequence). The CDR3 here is CASSLGLAGGEQFF.

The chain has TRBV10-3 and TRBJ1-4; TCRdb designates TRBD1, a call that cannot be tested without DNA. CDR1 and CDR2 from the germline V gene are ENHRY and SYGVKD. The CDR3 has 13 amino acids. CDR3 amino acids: CAITETDGEKLFF.

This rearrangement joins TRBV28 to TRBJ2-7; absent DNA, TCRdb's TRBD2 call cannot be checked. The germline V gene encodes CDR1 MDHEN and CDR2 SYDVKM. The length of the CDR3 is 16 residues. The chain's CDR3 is CASSGFGSGFSYEQYF.

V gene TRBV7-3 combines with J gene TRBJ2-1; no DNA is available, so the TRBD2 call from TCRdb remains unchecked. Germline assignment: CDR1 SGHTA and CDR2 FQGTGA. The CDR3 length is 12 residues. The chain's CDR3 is CASSSSDNEQFF.

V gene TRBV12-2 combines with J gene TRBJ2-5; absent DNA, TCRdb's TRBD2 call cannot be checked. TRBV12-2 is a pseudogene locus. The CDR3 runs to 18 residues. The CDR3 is CASRLNCSGSTHGETQYF.

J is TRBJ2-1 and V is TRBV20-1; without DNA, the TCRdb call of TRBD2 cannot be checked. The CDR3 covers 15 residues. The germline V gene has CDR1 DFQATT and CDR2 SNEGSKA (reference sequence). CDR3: CSARDIAGGPGEQFF.

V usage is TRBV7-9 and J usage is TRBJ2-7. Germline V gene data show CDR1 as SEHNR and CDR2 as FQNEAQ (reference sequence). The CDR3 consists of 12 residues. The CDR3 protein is CASSQTDREQYF.

CDR3 sequence: CSARVPAGELFF. The V gene is TRBV20-1, the J gene TRBJ2-2. The CDR3 spans 12 residues. The V gene's germline CDR1 is DFQATT and CDR2 SNEGSKA (reference sequence).

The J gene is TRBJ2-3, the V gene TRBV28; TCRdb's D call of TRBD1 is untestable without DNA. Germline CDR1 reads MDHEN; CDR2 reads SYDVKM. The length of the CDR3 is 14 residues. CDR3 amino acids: CASSWDSLTDTQYF.

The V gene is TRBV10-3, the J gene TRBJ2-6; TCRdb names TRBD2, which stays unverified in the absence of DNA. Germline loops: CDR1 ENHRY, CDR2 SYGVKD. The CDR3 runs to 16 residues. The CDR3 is CAISESGGSGANVLTF.

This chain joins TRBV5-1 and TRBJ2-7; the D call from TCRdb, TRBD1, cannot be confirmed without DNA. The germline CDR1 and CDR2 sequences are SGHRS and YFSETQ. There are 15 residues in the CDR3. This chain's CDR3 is CASSVSGTGLYEQYF. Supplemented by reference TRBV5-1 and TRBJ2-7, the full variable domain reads KAGVTQTPRYLIKTRGQQVTLSCSPISGHRSVSWYQQTPGQGLQFLFEYFSETQRNKGNFPGRFSGRQFSNSRSEMNVSTLELGDSALYLCASSVSGTGLYEQYFGPGTRLTVT.

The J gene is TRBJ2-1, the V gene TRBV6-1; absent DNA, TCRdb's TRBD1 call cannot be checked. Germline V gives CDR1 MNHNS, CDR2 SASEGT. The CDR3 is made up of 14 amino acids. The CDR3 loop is CASPARGAENEQFF.

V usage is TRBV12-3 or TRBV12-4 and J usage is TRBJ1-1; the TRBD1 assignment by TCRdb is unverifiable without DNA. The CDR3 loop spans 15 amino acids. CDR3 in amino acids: CASSSRAQVTPEAFF.

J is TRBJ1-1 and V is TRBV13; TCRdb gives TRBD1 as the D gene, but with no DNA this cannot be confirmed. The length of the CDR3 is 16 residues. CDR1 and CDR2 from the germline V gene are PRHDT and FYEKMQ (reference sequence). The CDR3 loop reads CASSHYLGTDLIEAFF.

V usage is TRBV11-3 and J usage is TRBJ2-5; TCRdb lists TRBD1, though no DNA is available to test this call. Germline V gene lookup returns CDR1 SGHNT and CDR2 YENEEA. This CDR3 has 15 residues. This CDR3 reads CASSLPTGGRETQYF.

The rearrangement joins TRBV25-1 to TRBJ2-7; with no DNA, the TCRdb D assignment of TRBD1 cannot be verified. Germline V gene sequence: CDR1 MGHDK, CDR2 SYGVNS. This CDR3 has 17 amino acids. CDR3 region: CASSEGPNRGKTYEQYF.

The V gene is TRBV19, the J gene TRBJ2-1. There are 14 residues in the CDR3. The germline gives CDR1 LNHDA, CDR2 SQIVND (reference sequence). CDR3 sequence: CASSIGTNNNEQFF.